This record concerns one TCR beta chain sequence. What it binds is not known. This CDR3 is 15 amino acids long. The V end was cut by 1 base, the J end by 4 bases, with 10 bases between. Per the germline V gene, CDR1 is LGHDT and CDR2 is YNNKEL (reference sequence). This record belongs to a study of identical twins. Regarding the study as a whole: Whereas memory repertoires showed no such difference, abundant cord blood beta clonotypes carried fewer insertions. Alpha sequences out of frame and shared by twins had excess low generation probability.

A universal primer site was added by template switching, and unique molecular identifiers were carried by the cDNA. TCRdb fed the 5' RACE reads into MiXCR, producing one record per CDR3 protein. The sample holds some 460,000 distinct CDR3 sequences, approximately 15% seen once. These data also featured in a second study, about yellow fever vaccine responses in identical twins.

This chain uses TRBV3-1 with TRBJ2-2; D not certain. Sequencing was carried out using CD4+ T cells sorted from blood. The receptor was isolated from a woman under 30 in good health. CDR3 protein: CASSQVIGLTGELFF. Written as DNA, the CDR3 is TGTGCCAGCAGCCAAGTTATTGGGCTCACCGGGGAGCTGTTTTTT.